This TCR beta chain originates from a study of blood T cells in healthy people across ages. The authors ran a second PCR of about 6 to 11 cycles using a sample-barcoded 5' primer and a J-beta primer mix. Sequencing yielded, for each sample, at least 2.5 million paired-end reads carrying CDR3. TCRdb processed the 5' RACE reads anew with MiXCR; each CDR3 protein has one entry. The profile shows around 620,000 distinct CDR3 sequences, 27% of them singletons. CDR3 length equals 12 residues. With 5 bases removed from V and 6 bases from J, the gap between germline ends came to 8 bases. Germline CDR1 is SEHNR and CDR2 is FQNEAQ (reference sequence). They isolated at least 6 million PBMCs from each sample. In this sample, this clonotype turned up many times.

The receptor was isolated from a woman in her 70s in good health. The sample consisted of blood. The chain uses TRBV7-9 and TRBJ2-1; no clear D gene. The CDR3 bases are TGTGCCAGCAGCCCTCTAAGCAATGAGCAGTTCTTC. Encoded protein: CASSPLSNEQFF.